This T cell receptor beta chain came from a study of T-cell memory formation after mild COVID-19. Findings and caveats of the study: CD4+ contracting clones were mainly CM and EM; CD8+ ones, EMRA. A subset of responding clones appeared in pre-infection memory, suggesting cross-reactive memory joined.

Researchers used 5'RACE with constant-segment primers to make TCR alpha and TCR beta cDNA libraries that carry sample barcodes and UMIs. TCRdb re-analysed the 5' RACE reads in MiXCR, keeping a single row per CDR3 protein. Among fewer than 350,000 distinct CDR3 sequences, 15% were seen once, and the ten largest hold around 24%. The CDR3 is 16 residues long. Trimming cost V 3 bases and J 6 bases; bases outside gene matches: 9. CDR1 and CDR2 from the germline V gene are MGHRA and YSYEKL. As regards this clonotype: Antigen specificity is unknown.

The source material was PBMCs or a T cell subset sorted from them (not recorded which). This sequence originates from a man aged 18 to 30 who had mild COVID-19 (a few samples of this study predate the infection). Cell type and time point are not known. This chain uses TRBV4-1 with TRBJ1-5, with TRBD1 identical over 9 bases. The CDR3 spells CASSHPGQGRGQPQHF. The DNA of the CDR3 is TGCGCCAGCAGCCACCCGGGACAGGGCCGCGGTCAGCCCCAGCATTTT.